Listed below are T cell receptor beta chains from one sample, sequenced in a study of shared clonotypes between healthy human individuals. Generated by immunoSEQ multiplex PCR, the TCRdb table keeps only in-frame clones and is missing some. The sample shows some 2,400,000 clones, approximately 96% of them seen only once. The sample comprised naive CD4+ T cells sorted from blood. The receptor set was obtained from a man aged 18-30 years in good health. The CDR3 runs from the conserved cysteine through the conserved F or W. The order of the fields is clone size, J gene, V gene, D gene, CDR3 DNA, CDR3 protein. A D gene is named only where the DNA matches it firmly. A clone size is listed for some rows: how often the clone was seen (once, few, many), or a class if it is expanded.

>.|TRBJ2-3|TRBV27|.
TGTGCCAGCAGTGTTCCGGTTAGCACAGATACGCAGTATTTT
CASSVPVSTDTQYF
>once|TRBJ2-7|TRBV6-8|TRBD2
TGTGCCAGCAGTTCCCCGGGACTAATACACGAGCAGTACTTC
CASSSPGLIHEQYF
>.|TRBJ1-4|TRBV10-3|.
TGTGCCATCAGTGATAAGCCAGGGGATACTAATGAAAAACTGTTTTTT
CAISDKPGDTNEKLFF
>.|TRBJ2-7|TRBV18|TRBD1
TGTGCCAGCTCACCACCGGGGACAGGCGTTTACGAGCAGTACTTC
CASSPPGTGVYEQYF
>.|TRBJ2-3|TRBV5-1|TRBD2
TGCGCCAGCAGCTTGGAAGCGGGGGGGCAGTATTTT
CASSLEAGGQYF
>.|TRBJ1-1|TRBV6-5|TRBD1
TGTGCCAGCAGATCGGACAGGGGCACTGAAGCTTTCTTT
CASRSDRGTEAFF
>.|TRBJ1-1|TRBV5-4|.
TGTGCCAGCAGAAATGGACAAGAGCCAAACACTGAAGCTTTCTTT
CASRNGQEPNTEAFF
>.|TRBJ1-3|TRBV2|.
TGTGCCAGCACCCGGGGGGTGGACACCATATATTTT
CASTRGVDTIYF
>once|TRBJ2-5|TRBV10-3|TRBD2
TGTGCCATCAGTGAGTCAACTGGGAGGGGAGAGGCCCAGTACTTC
CAISESTGRGEAQYF
>once|TRBJ2-5|TRBV2|TRBD2
TGTGCCAGCACCGTTTTGGCGGGAGTCAGAGAGACCCAGTACTTC
CASTVLAGVRETQYF
>.|TRBJ2-3|TRBV19|TRBD1
TGTGCCACCAATCCGACAGGGGGCGAAGATACGCAGTATTTT
CATNPTGGEDTQYF
>.|TRBJ2-7|TRBV18|TRBD2
TGTGCCAGCTCACCAGCGATGACTAGCGGTTACGAGCAGTACTTC
CASSPAMTSGYEQYF
>.|TRBJ1-3|TRBV5-1|.
TGCGCCAGCAGCTCTGACGGGGGGACTGGAAACACCATATATTTT
CASSSDGGTGNTIYF
>.|TRBJ2-5|TRBV5-1|.
TGCGCCAGCAGCTCGAAGACAGGCAGTACGCAAGAGACCCAGTACTTC
CASSSKTGSTQETQYF
>.|TRBJ2-1|TRBV11-2|TRBD2
TGTGCCAGCAGGCAAATCGGCGGGAGGGCCGCCAATGAGCAGTTCTTC
CASRQIGGRAANEQFF
>.|TRBJ1-6|TRBV7-2|.
TGTGCCAGCAGCTTAGCGAGTAACTCACCCCTCCACTTT
CASSLASNSPLHF
>.|TRBJ2-7|TRBV5-1|TRBD2
TGCGCCAGCAGCTTGCAACGGGGGGCCTACGAGCAGTACTTC
CASSLQRGAYEQYF
>.|TRBJ2-1|TRBV10-3|.
TGTGCCATCAGTCAGAGGGGGGGCCTAGCGGACAATGAGCAGTTCTTC
CAISQRGGLADNEQFF
>.|TRBJ2-5|TRBV7-9|TRBD2
TGTGCCAGCAGCTTAGTCGCTAGCGGGACAGAGACCCAGTACTTC
CASSLVASGTETQYF
>.|TRBJ2-3|TRBV11-3|TRBD2
TGTGCCAGCAGCAAGGGACTAGCGGGGTCGGATACGCAGTATTTT
CASSKGLAGSDTQYF
>.|TRBJ1-2|TRBV29-1|.
TGCAGCGTTGTAGGGCCGACCGGCTACACCTTC
CSVVGPTGYTF
>.|TRBJ1-1|TRBV19|.
TGTGCCAGTGGATCGGGGAATTTCATGAACACTGAAGCTTTCTTT
CASGSGNFMNTEAFF
>.|TRBJ1-1|TRBV6-6|.
TGTGCCAGCAGTTACCGGGAGATCATGAACACTGAAGCTTTCTTT
CASSYREIMNTEAFF
>.|TRBJ2-7|TRBV11-2|.
TGTGCCAGCAGCTTAGATCGGGTTTACGAGCAGTACTTC
CASSLDRVYEQYF
>.|TRBJ2-1|TRBV29-1|.
TGCAGCGTTGACGACTGGCCAGCGAATGAGCAGTTCTTC
CSVDDWPANEQFF
>once|TRBJ2-3|TRBV6-5|.
TGTGCCAGCAGGCCATATAGTCTAACAGATACGCAGTATTTT
CASRPYSLTDTQYF
>.|TRBJ2-7|TRBV6-5|.
TGTGCCAGCAGTTCCAGCGGGCGGGGTTGGTACGAGCAGTACTTC
CASSSSGRGWYEQYF
>.|TRBJ2-4|TRBV30|.
TGTGCCTGGAGTCAAAGGCTAAACATTCAGTACTTC
CAWSQRLNIQYF
>.|TRBJ2-2|TRBV18|TRBD2
TGTGCCAGCTCTCGCCTAGCGGGGGAGAACACCGGGGAGCTGTTTTTT
CASSRLAGENTGELFF
>.|TRBJ2-3|TRBV11-2|.
TGTGCCAGCAAAATTGGGAGCACAGATACGCAGTATTTT
CASKIGSTDTQYF
>.|TRBJ2-1|TRBV2|TRBD2
TGTGCCAGCAGAAACTTAGCGGGGGGGCCCTATGAGCAGTTCTTC
CASRNLAGGPYEQFF
>.|TRBJ2-7|TRBV18|.
TGTGCCAGCTCACCACCGTCCATTTCCTACGAGCAGTACTTC
CASSPPSISYEQYF
>.|TRBJ1-4|TRBV2|.
TGTGCCAGCAGTGACGGGGGGAGAGGTGAAAAACTGTTTTTT
CASSDGGRGEKLFF
>.|TRBJ1-5|TRBV4-1|.
TGCGCCAGCAGCCCTGATCGGAATCAGCCCCAGCATTTT
CASSPDRNQPQHF
>.|TRBJ2-7|TRBV7-9|.
TGTGCCAGCAGCTTAGGCGGGACAGACTACGAGCAGTACTTC
CASSLGGTDYEQYF
>.|TRBJ2-3|TRBV25-1|.
TGTGCCAGCAGTCGTGGAACTAGCACAGATACGCAGTATTTT
CASSRGTSTDTQYF
>.|TRBJ2-7|TRBV6-4|.
TGTGCCAGCAGTGCCCAAGACAGTTACTCATCCTACGAGCAGTACTTC
CASSAQDSYSSYEQYF
>.|TRBJ2-1|TRBV7-2|.
TGTGCCAGCAGCTTTGGTAGTTCCAATGAGCAGTTCTTC
CASSFGSSNEQFF
>.|TRBJ1-5|TRBV27|TRBD1
TGTGCCAGCAGGAAAGGGACAGGGTCCCGTTGGGGCAATCAGCCCCAGCATTTT
CASRKGTGSRWGNQPQHF
>.|TRBJ1-1|TRBV19|.
TGTGCCAGTACCGGAGGGTGGGGCACTGAAGCTTTCTTT
CASTGGWGTEAFF
>.|TRBJ1-5|TRBV6-1|.
TGTGCCAGCAGTGAAATCGAGGGTGGAGGTCAGCCCCAGCATTTT
CASSEIEGGGQPQHF
>.|TRBJ1-5|TRBV19|.
TGTGCCAGTAGTACAGGAGGCTATCAGCCCCAGCATTTT
CASSTGGYQPQHF
>.|TRBJ1-2|TRBV28|.
TGTGCCAGCAGTTTAAGAGGGAGGGGTGGCTACACCTTC
CASSLRGRGGYTF
>.|TRBJ2-1|TRBV5-1|TRBD2
TGCGCCAGCAGCGGGGGACTAGCTGGGAGGTACAATGAGCAGTTCTTC
CASSGGLAGRYNEQFF
>.|TRBJ1-1|TRBV18|.
TGTGCCAGTACAGGAGGGAACACTGAAGCTTTCTTT
CASTGGNTEAFF